This T cell receptor beta chain came from a study of OX40 agonist ivuxolimab in advanced cancers. About the study: Patient treatment consisted of intravenous ivuxolimab administration every 2 weeks at 0.01 to 10 mg/kg. Averaging 60 years in age, with a range of roughly 20 to 90, the cohort was approximately 87% male.

The method was immunoSEQ multiplex PCR; TCRdb's version includes in-frame clones alone and lacks a portion of them. The sample carries 55,000 to 65,000 clones, under 95% recorded once. To note about this clone: The target antigen is unknown.

The CDR3 totals 11 residues. Germline V lookup: CDR1 SEHNR, CDR2 FQNEAQ (reference sequence). V was clipped by 5 bases and J by 7 bases, with 6 bases between them. Overall study findings and caveats: Doses of 0.1 to 3.0 mg/kg were accompanied by clonal expansion of CD4+ and CD8+ blood T cells by week 6.

The sequencing used CD4+ or CD8+ T cells sorted from blood, collected in a trial of the OX40 agonist ivuxolimab. This receptor was identified in an adult with an advanced solid tumor such as melanoma, head and neck, liver or kidney cancer. The rearrangement uses TRBV7-9 and TRBJ2-1; the D is unclear. The DNA for the CDR3 is TGTGCCAGCAGCACAACGAATGAGCAGTTCTTC. Encoded protein: CASSTTNEQFF.